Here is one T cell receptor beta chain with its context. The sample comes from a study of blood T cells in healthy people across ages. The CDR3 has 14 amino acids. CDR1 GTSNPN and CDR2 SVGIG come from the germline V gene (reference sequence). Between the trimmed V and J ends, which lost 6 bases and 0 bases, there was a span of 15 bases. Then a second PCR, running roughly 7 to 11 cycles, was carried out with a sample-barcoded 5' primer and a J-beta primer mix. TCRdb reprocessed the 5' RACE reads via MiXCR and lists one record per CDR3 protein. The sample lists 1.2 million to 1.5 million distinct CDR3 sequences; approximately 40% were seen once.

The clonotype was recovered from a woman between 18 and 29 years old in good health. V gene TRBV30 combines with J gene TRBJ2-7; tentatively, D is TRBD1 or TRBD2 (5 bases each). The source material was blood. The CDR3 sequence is CACQGGGLSYEQYF. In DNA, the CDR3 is TGTGCCTGTCAGGGTGGCGGACTCTCCTACGAGCAGTACTTC.